This entry describes one T cell receptor beta chain. These data are taken from a study of technical replicates of blood from a handful of donors. The CDR3 is 14 residues long. V was shortened by 5 bases and J by 0 bases, with 9 bases between the two germline ends. The germline CDR1 and CDR2 sequences are LNHDA and SQIVND (reference sequence). This table comes from immunoSEQ multiplex PCR, and its TCRdb copy is limited to in-frame clones, with some not included. Of 100,000 or so clones listed, 96% were seen once; the top ten hold roughly 0.19%. The TCR originated in a human donor in good health. The J gene is TRBJ2-3, the V gene TRBV19; possible D gene TRBD1, 5 bases. The material sequenced was T cells isolated from PBMCs. CDR3 coding DNA: TGTGCCAGTAGTTCGACAGCTAGCACAGATACGCAGTATTTT. Its translation is CASSSTASTDTQYF.